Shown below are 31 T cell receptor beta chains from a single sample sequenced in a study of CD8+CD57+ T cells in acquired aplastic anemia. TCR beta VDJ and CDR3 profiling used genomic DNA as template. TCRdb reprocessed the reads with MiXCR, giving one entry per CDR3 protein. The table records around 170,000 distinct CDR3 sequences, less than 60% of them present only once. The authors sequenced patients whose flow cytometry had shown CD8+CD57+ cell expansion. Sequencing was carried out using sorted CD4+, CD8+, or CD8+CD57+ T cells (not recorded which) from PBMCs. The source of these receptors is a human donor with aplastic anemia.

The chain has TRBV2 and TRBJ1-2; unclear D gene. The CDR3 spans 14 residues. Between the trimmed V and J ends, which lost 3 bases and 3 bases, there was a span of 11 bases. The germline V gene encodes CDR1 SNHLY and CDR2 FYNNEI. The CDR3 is CASSDDLSDYGYTF. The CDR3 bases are TGTGCCAGCAGTGATGATTTGTCTGACTATGGCTACACCTTC.

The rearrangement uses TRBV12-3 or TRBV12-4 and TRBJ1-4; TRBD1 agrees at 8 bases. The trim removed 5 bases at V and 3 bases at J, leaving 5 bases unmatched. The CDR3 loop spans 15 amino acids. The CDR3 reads CASSARQGSNEKLFF. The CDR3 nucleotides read TGTGCCAGCAGTGCTCGACAGGGGTCTAATGAAAAACTGTTTTTT.

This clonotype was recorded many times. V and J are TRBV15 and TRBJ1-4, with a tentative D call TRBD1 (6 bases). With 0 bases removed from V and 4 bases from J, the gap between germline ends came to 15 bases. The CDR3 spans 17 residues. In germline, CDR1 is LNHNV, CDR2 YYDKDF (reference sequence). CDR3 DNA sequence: TGTGCCACCAGCAGAGAATTGGGGGCGGGGGATAATGAAAAACTGTTTTTT. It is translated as CATSRELGAGDNEKLFF.

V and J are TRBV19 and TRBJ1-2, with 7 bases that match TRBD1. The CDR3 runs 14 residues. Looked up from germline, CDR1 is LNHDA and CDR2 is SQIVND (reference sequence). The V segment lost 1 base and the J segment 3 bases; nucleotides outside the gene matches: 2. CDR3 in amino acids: CASSIGQGDYGYTF. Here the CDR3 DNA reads TGTGCCAGTAGTATAGGTCAGGGGGACTATGGCTACACCTTC.

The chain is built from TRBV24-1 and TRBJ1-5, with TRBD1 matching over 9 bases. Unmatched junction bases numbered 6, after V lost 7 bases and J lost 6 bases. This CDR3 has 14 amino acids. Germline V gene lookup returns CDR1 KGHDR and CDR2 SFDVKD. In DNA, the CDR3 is TGTGCCACCAGCCCGGGACAGGGAAGTCAGCCCCAGCATTTT. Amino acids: CATSPGQGSQPQHF.

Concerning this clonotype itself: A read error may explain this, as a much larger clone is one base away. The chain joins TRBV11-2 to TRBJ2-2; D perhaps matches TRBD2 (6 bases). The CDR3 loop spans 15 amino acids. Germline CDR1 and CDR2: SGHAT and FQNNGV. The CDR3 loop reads CASSPGTRDTGEPFF. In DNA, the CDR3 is TGTGCCAGCAGCCCTGGGACTCGAGATACCGGGGAGCCGTTTTTT.

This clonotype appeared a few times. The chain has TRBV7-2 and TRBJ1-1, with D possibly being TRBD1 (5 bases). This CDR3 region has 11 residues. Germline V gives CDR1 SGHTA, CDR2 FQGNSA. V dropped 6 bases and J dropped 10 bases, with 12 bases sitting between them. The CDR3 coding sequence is TGTGCCAGCAGGTACGGGGGACCAGCTTTCTTT. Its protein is CASRYGGPAFF.

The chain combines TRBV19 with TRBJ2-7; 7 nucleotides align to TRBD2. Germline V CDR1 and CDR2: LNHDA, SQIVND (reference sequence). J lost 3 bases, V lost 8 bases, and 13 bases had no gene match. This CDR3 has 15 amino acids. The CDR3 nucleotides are TGTGCCAGTCAGACCGGCAGGGACTATGGCTACGAGCAGTACTTC. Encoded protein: CASQTGRDYGYEQYF.

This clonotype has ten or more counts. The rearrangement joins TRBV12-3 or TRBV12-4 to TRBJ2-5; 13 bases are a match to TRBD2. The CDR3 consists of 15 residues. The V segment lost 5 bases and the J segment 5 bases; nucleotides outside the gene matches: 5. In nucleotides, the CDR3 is TGTGCCAGCAGTCGAGGACTAGCGGGAGTTGAGACCCAGTACTTC. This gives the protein CASSRGLAGVETQYF.

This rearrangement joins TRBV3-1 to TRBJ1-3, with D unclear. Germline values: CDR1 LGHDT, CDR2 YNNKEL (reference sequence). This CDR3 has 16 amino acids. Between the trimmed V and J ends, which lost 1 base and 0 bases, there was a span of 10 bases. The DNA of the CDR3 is TGTGCCAGCAGCCAAGGGGATTCTTTCTCTGGAAACACCATATATTTT. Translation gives CASSQGDSFSGNTIYF.

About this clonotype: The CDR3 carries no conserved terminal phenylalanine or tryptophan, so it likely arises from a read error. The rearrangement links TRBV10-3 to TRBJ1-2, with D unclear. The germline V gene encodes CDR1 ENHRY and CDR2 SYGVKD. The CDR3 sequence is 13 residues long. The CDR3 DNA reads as TGTGCCGTCAGTGAGTCTACAGATTATGGCTACACCCTC. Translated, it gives CAVSESTDYGYTL.

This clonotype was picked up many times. The CDR3 sequence: CASSLGLASYNEQFF. The CDR3 DNA reads TGTGCCAGCAGCTTGGGGCTAGCGAGTTACAATGAGCAGTTCTTC. V and J are TRBV5-6 and TRBJ2-1, with D tentatively TRBD2 (6 bases). V gave up 0 bases and J gave up 4 bases, with 11 bases separating them. CDR3 length: 15 amino acids. In germline, CDR1 is SGHDT, CDR2 YYEEEE.

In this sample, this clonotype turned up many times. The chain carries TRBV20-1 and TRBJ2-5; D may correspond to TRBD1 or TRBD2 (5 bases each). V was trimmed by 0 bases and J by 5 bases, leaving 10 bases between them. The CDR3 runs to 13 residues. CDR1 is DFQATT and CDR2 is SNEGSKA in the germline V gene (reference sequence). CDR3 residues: CSAREGVGETQYF. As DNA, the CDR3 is TGCAGTGCTAGAGAGGGGGTCGGGGAGACCCAGTACTTC.

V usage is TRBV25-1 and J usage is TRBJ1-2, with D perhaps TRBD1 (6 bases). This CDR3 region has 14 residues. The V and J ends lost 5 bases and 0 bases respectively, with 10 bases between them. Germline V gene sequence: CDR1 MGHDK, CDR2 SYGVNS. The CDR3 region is CASSPGATNYGYTF. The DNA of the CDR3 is TGTGCCAGCAGTCCAGGGGCAACTAACTATGGCTACACCTTC.

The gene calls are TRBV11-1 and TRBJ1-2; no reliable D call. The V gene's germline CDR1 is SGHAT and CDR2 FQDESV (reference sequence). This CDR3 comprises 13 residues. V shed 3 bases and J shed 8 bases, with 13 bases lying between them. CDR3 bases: TGTGCCAGCAGCTTTAAGAGGATCGACGGCTACACCTTC. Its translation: CASSFKRIDGYTF.

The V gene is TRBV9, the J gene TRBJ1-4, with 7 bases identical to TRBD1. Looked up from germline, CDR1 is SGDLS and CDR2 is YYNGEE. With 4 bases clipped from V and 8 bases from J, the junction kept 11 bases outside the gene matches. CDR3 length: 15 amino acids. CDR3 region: CASSFRDREGEKLFF. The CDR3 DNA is TGTGCCAGCAGCTTTCGTGACAGGGAAGGCGAAAAACTGTTTTTT. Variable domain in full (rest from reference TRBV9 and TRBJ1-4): DSGVTQTPKHLITATGQRVTLRCSPRSGDLSVYWYQQSLDQGLQFLIQYYNGEERAKGNILERFSAQQFPDLHSELNLSSLELGDSALYFCASSFRDREGEKLFFGSGTQLSVL.

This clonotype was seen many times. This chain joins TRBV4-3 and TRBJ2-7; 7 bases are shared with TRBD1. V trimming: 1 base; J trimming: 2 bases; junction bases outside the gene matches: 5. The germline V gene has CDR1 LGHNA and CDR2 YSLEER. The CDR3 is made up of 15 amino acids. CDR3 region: CASSQGVQGAYEQYF. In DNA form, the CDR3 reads TGCGCCAGCAGCCAAGGGGTCCAGGGGGCCTACGAGCAGTACTTC.

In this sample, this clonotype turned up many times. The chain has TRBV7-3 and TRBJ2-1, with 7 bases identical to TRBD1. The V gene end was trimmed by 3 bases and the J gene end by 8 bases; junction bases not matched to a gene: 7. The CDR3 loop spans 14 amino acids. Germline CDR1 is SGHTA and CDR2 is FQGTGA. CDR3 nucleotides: TGTGCCAGCAGCTTGAACAGGGGTCGAGATGAGCAGTTCTTC. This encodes CASSLNRGRDEQFF.

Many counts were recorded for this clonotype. The DNA of the CDR3 is TGTGCCAGCAGCGTAGCTGGGGGGGATCAGCCCCAGCATTTT. Translating it yields CASSVAGGDQPQHF. The J gene is TRBJ1-5, the V gene TRBV9; D may be TRBD1 (5 bases). The CDR3 runs 14 residues. From germline, CDR1 is SGDLS and CDR2 YYNGEE. V was pared by 0 bases and J by 5 bases, with 9 bases between.

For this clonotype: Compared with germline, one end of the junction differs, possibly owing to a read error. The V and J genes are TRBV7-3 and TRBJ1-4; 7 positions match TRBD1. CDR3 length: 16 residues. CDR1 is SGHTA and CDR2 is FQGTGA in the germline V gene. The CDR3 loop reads CASSLVSTGTTEKLFF. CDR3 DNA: TGTGCCAGCAGCCTGGTTTCGACAGGGACTACTGAAAAACTGTTTTTT.

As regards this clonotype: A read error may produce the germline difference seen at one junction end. This CDR3 is CTSSVEQGGSTEAFF. The DNA of the CDR3 is TGTACCAGCAGCGTAGAACAGGGAGGGTCCACTGAAGCTTTCTTT. The chain combines TRBV9 with TRBJ1-1, with D perhaps matching TRBD1 (6 bases). The CDR3 totals 15 residues. Germline V CDR1 and CDR2: SGDLS, YYNGEE.

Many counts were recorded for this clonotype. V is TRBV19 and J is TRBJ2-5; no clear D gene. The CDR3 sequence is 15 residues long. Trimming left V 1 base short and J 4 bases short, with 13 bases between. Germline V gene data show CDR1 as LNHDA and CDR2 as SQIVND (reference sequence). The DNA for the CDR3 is TGTGCCAGTAGTATAGGGATCAGCATAGGAGAGACCCAGTACTTC. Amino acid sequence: CASSIGISIGETQYF.

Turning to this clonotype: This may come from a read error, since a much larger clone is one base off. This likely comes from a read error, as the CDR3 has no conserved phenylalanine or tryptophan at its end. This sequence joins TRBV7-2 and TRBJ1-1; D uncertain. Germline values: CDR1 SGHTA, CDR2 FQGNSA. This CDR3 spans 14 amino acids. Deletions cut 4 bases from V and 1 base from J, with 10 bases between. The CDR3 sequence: CASSSAPRNTEAFL. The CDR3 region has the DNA TGTGCCAGCAGCTCCGCCCCCAGGAACACTGAAGCTTTCCTT.

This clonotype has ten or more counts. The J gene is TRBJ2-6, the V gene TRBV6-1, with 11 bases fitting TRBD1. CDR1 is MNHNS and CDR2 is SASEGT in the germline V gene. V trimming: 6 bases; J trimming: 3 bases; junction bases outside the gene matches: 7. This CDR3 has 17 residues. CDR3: CASSAEDRGHGANVLTF. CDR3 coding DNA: TGTGCCAGCAGCGCCGAGGACAGGGGGCATGGGGCCAACGTCCTGACTTTC.

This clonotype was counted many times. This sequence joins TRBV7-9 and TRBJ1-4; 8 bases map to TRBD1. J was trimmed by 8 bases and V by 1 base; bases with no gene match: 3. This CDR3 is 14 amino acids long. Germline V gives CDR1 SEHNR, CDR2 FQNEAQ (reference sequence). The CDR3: CASSLGQGREKLFF. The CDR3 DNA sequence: TGTGCCAGCAGCTTAGGACAGGGGAGGGAAAAACTGTTTTTT.

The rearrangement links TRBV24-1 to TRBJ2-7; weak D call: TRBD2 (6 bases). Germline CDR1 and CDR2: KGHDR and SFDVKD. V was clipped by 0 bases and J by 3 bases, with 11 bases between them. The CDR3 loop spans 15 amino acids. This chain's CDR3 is CATSDLSWGDYEQYF. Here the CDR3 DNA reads TGTGCCACCAGTGATTTGTCATGGGGGGACTACGAGCAGTACTTC.

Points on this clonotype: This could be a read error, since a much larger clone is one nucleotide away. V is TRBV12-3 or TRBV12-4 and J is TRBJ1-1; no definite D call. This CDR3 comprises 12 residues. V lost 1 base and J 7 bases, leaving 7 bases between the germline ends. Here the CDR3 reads CASSLVRIEAFF. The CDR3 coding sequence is TGTGCCAGCAGTTTAGTCAGGATTGAAGCTTTCTTT.

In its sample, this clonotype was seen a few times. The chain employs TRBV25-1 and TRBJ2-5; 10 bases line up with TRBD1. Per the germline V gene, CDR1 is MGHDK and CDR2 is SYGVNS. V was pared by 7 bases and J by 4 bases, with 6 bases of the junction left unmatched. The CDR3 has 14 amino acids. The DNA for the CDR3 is TGTGCCAGCACCGACAGGGGGCCTGCAGAGACCCAGTACTTC. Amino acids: CASTDRGPAETQYF. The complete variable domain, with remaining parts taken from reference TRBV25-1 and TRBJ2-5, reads EADIYQTPRYLVIGTGKKITLECSQTMGHDKMYWYQQDPGMELHLIHYSYGVNSTEKGDLSSESTVSRIRTEHFPLTLESARPSHTSQYLCASTDRGPAETQYFGPGTRLLVL.

The CDR3 DNA is TGTGCCAGCAGCTTAGCCCGTGAGCAGTTCTTC. It codes for CASSLAREQFF. This rearrangement joins TRBV7-8 to TRBJ2-1; no clear D gene. Germline CDR1 and CDR2: SGHVS and FQNEAQ. CDR3 length: 11 amino acids. The ends were cut back, 0 bases at V and 9 bases at J, with 3 bases in the middle.

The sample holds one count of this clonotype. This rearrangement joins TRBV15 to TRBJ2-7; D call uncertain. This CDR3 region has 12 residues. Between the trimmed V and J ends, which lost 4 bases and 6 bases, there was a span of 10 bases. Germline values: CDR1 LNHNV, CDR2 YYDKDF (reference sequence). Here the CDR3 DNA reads TGTGCCACCAGCATGGGTGGTGGCGAGCAGTACTTC. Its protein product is CATSMGGGEQYF.

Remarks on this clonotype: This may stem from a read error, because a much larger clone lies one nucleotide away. The CDR3 reads CASSSPGLSADTQYF. The CDR3 DNA follows: TGTGCCAGCAGCTCGCCGGGACTTTCCGCAGATACGCAGTATTTT. The chain is built from TRBV11-2 and TRBJ2-3, with a possible D match to TRBD2 (6 bases). V was trimmed by 4 bases and J by 4 bases, leaving 15 bases between them. This CDR3 has 15 residues. Germline CDR1 and CDR2: SGHAT and FQNNGV.